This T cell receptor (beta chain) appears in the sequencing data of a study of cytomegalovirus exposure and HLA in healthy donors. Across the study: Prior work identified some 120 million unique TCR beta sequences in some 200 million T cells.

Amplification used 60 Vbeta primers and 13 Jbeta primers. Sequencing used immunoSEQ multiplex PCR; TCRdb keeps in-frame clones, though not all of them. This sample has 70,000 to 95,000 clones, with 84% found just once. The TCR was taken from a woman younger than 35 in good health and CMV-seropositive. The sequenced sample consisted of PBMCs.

The CDR3 loop is CASTGRPDTQYF. CDR3 DNA: TGTGCCAGCACGGGTCGGCCAGATACGCAGTATTTT. The chain couples TRBV9 to TRBJ2-3; no clear D. Germline V CDR1 and CDR2: SGDLS, YYNGEE. This CDR3 is built from 12 residues. V was trimmed by 6 bases and J by 4 bases, leaving 9 bases between them. Using reference TRBV9 and TRBJ2-3 for the parts outside the CDR3, the full variable domain is DSGVTQTPKHLITATGQRVTLRCSPRSGDLSVYWYQQSLDQGLQFLIQYYNGEERAKGNILERFSAQQFPDLHSELNLSSLELGDSALYFCASTGRPDTQYFGPGTRLTVL.